This TCR beta chain derives from a study of cytomegalovirus exposure and HLA in healthy donors. Study at large: The roughly 120 validation repertoires used the same platform as the approximately 700 first-cohort repertoires (as reported by a later analysis).

Concerning this clone itself: Its specificity is not known.

The study's findings and limits: The finding came from a later analysis; first-cohort TCR clusters tended to co-occur in the 120 or so validation repertoires. Most TCR sequences showed up rarely, but some public TCRs showed up in many donors.

Germline V gene data show CDR1 as MNHNY and CDR2 as SVGAGI (reference sequence). The CDR3 totals 15 residues. V shed 6 bases and J 7 bases; nucleotides not matched to a gene: 10. Donors were drawn from the roughly 130-subject validation cohort, separate from the approximately 620-subject first cohort. Data came from immunoSEQ multiplex PCR; TCRdb stores just in-frame clones and leaves some out. Of 98,000 or so clones in the sample, more than 90% were seen once. This TCR derives from a woman younger than 35 in good health and CMV-seronegative. The sequencing sample was made of PBMCs. The chain combines TRBV6-6 with TRBJ2-3, with TRBD2 matching over 10 bases. CDR3 coding DNA: TGTGCCAGCAGGGACACTAGCGGGGAGCTGCATACGCAGTATTTT. It yields the protein CASRDTSGELHTQYF.